This T cell receptor (beta chain) was captured by sequencing in a study of cytomegalovirus exposure and HLA in healthy donors (dated by TCRdb to between 2016 and 2019). Context from the whole study: According to an earlier analysis of around 600 of the donors, about 190 million T cells yielded 100 million or so unique TCR beta sequences and about 300 Gb of sequence data. A handful of DR-DQ haplotypes were handled as single units for association and clustering because linkage in the cohort was strong. In the later analysis, no new phenotypic data were used to find candidate immune exposures; instead, reliance was placed on TCR beta sequences and their occurrence across donors. An earlier analysis of 587 of the donors applied high-throughput TCR beta sequencing to assess whether each TCR beta V gene segment acted as functional or pseudogenic. In a later analysis, previously published TCR beta repertoires from several hundred donors were re-analyzed and high-resolution HLA genotyping was added so that TCR occurrence patterns could be studied. On average, roughly 200,000 unique TCR beta nucleotide sequences were sequenced per donor among 350 to 400 genotyped donors of the cohort, with roughly 19% of those sequences being non-productive. Approximately 300 gigabases of sequencing data and about 92 million unique TCR sequences made up an early release that covered fewer than 650 HLA-typed donors. HLA typing included class I and class II loci at four-digit resolution. Using immunosequencing, the study profiled T cell repertoires from around 680 subjects and related those repertoires to cytomegalovirus serostatus. A separate validation cohort of 90 to 150 different subjects was used in addition to the roughly 620-subject first cohort. Alongside the repertoire data, information on donor age, sex, ethnicity and CMV serostatus was compiled. The aim of the study was to test whether cataloging public T cell receptors could identify signatures of past pathogen exposure. Typing coverage varied by locus: roughly 629-630 donors for A, B, C, DRB1 and DQB1; roughly 520 for DQA1; around 610 for DPA1; approximately 470 for DPB1. To predict cytomegalovirus infection status, the study brought together high-throughput TCR immunosequencing, statistical association of individual TCRs with disease status, and machine learning. Genome-wide SNP genotypes for about three fifths of the roughly 670 donors were used in a later genetic analysis, which treated that subset as a discovery cohort. Every discovery cohort repertoire had been produced on one sequencing platform. Of the roughly 400 genotyped donors, more than 75% were placed in the genetic ancestry cluster associated with self-reported Caucasian donors. Points the paper makes about the study in general: The cohort was sequenced for TCR beta chains only, and without alpha or paired-chain data the features that could be detected were limited. A later analysis associated 16,951 TCR beta sequences with specific HLA alleles at a false discovery rate of 0.05. An earlier analysis of around 500 of the donors showed that most TCR beta V segments appeared in productive rearrangements either about 87% or about 30% of the time, which broadly matched IMGT annotations. Compared with equally common non-associated chains, HLA-associated TCR beta chains in a later analysis were more clonally expanded and had lower generation probabilities. In a later genetic analysis, fewer N-insertions in productive TCRs were reported among donors in an Asian-associated ancestry cluster than the roughly 710-donor mean. A further reported finding was that TCR beta sequences accurately predicted the HLA-A and HLA-B alleles for most subjects in the first cohort. The classifier was reported to diagnose cytomegalovirus status with high specificity and sensitivity in both the original and validation cohorts. The only immune exposure information available for the cohort was CMV serostatus. It was suggested by the authors that the approach could potentially be generalized to other disease states and immunological phenotypes. Because counts were too low, roughly 18 rarely observed V segments, including chromosome 9 orphons, were left out of the earlier analysis of some 640 of the donors. In a later analysis, TCR association rates were found to vary across HLA loci, with the most associated TCRs seen for DRB1 alleles and the fewest for HLA-C alleles. While some public TCRs were present in many individuals, most TCR sequences turned up only very rarely across donors. Sequencing depth was assumed to be roughly uniform across donors in the presence/absence analyses, though that assumption may not hold. Because the 87-base-pair reads could not distinguish some IMGT-functional V segments, including TRBV6-2 and TRBV6-3, those segments were excluded. In vitro tests confirmed that three of the cytomegalovirus-associated TCR beta chains recognize cytomegalovirus antigens. Because HLA typing was unavailable for some donors at each locus, only the typed subset was used in association tests. The sequencing pipeline was judged likely to have produced a cluster of highly shared sequence variants as a technical artifact. Correlated functional status among segregating V segments might reflect linkage disequilibrium, but an unknown experimental factor could not be ruled out. A later analysis found that most CMV-associated TCR beta chains appeared HLA-restricted, with HLA associations seemingly driven largely by CMV exposure. In a later analysis, several top co-occurrence clusters were reported to appear linked to parvovirus B19, influenza, CMV and Epstein-Barr virus. V-gene and J-gene trimming of TCR beta chains was associated with a missense DCLRE1C variant in a later genetic analysis, and the association was replicated in an independent cohort. In the study, roughly 160 TCR beta chains were listed as associated with cytomegalovirus. Strong co-occurrence of HLA alleles, especially DR and DQ, made assigning TCR associations to individual alleles difficult.

Libraries were prepared through the immunoSEQ multiplex PCR assay. For the multiplex PCR, a mixture combining 60 forward primers for TCR Vbeta segments and 13 reverse primers for TCR Jbeta segments was used. A multiplex PCR assay on genomic DNA amplified the CDR3 region of rearranged TCR beta genes. Amplified TCR beta libraries were sequenced as 87-base-pair reads on the Illumina HiSeq System. Per the authors' processing: Across the 500 to 850 repertoires, a later analysis counted roughly 84 million unique TCR beta chains, approximately 10 million of which were shared by at least two donors. Raw reads were error-corrected and collapsed into unique sequences with a nearest-neighbor algorithm that merged closely related sequences to remove PCR and sequencing errors. Alignment of CDR3 sequences to IMGT reference sequences was used to assign V, D and J gene segments. For a sequence to be retained, a match of at least six nucleotides was required to both a V gene segment and a J gene segment. A rearrangement counted as productive if the CDR3 had no stop codons and remained in frame with V and J, and every other rearrangement counted as non-productive. CDR3 was defined according to IMGT convention as the region running from the second conserved V-encoded cysteine to the conserved J-encoded phenylalanine. The earlier analysis of some 550 of the donors excluded any sequence lacking an unambiguous match to a single V gene segment. An earlier analysis of a few hundred of the donors called V segments functional above 56.7% productive rearrangements and segregating when the between-donor standard deviation exceeded 5%. A statistical classification framework was developed to diagnose cytomegalovirus status using the catalog of TCR beta chain sequences. In a later analysis, V and J genes were assigned by comparing TCR nucleotide sequences against IMGT/GENE-DB human TR gene sequences. The TCRdist pipeline was used in a later analysis to assign CDR3 sequences and most-parsimonious VDJ recombination scenarios. In a later analysis, every TCR beta chain was defined by the combination of its CDR3 amino acid sequence and its V-gene family, and reads without a unique V-gene family were dropped. A later analysis removed several hundred highly shared, low-generation-probability nucleotide sequences to deal with suspected cross-contamination and a sequencing artifact. A later analysis calculated a clonal expansion index for each public chain from normalized within-repertoire ranks of inferred template counts. In a later analysis, generation probabilities were computed with a VDJ recombination model fitted to out-of-frame rearrangements, and the resulting probabilities were checked against IGoR. Hypergeometric tests were used in a later analysis to score TCR-TCR, TCR-HLA and TCR-CMV co-occurrence, with a repertoire-size bias correction applied to the TCR pairs. In a later analysis, false discovery rates were estimated by permuting HLA or CMV assignments 20 times. In a later analysis, co-occurring TCRs were grouped with DBSCAN, and TCRdist sequence similarity was added when clustering was performed within HLA-allele-positive subsets. Co-occurrence clustering excluded repertoires with fewer than 30,000 or more than 120,000 public chains, plus five with anomalous nucleotide sharing. Sourced from immuneACCESS, this table was stored by TCRdb with only in-frame sequences that have V and J called. A share of the clones is absent; for the studies checked, an unresolved V gene accounts for under half, and the remainder has no known explanation. V and J calls and clone size are those listed in that table; D and trimming were worked out from the DNA. This sample gives approximately 170,000 clones in total; around 78% of them show up just once. More than 0.8% of the sample rests with the top ten.

V is pared back by 1 base and J by 8 bases, with 14 bases lying between the germline termini. Via the germline V gene (reference sequence), CDR1 is SEHNR and CDR2 FQNEAQ. The CDR3 contains 14 residues, cysteine and phenylalanine counted. The sequence is cut down to CDR3 DNA, 42 bases in frame from base 1. Remarks on this clone: Which antigen it targets is not known. No much larger clone is present one base from it, and per-base qualities are unavailable.

The cohort was made up of about 670 healthy bone marrow donors. At the time of sampling, every cohort member was nominally healthy, though immune exposures that went unrecorded were likely present. The donor was CMV seronegative and belonged to the group of over 350 seronegative cohort members. Every donor gave a peripheral blood sample, and the peripheral blood mononuclear cells from that sample were used for TCR beta sequencing. Genomic DNA was extracted from the blood cell samples with the Qiagen DNeasy Blood Extraction Kit. The TCR was taken from a woman aged 40-49 years in good health and CMV-seronegative. In this chain, TRBV7-9 is recombined with TRBJ1-2; no D gene is confidently identified. Sequenced sample: PBMCs. The DNA reads as follows: TGTGCCAGCAGCTTAGAGATTGGCACGGAGGGCTACACCTTC. Its protein product is CASSLEIGTEGYTF.